Listed below are T cell receptor beta chains from one sample, sequenced in a study of blood T cell repertoires in COVID-19. Profiled with immunoSEQ multiplex PCR; TCRdb holds only in-frame clones, not every one. The sample has 70,000 to 80,000 clones, 86% seen once. Source material: peripheral blood. The source of these receptors is a human donor in a cohort sampled during active COVID-19. CDR3s include the opening cysteine and the closing phenylalanine or tryptophan. The D gene is left open where the match is weak. Size values are once, few and many counts, or a class for expanded clones, and some rows have none.

J	V	size	D	length	CDR3	DNA
TRBJ1-4	TRBV29-1	.	.	14	CSVGYGTVNEKLFF	TGCAGCGTTGGATACGGGACTGTGAATGAAAAACTGTTTTTT
TRBJ2-3	TRBV11-2	.	.	16	CASSLGAGSFTDTQYF	TGTGCCAGCAGCTTAGGGGCGGGGTCGTTCACAGATACGCAGTATTTT
TRBJ1-1	TRBV3-1/TRBV3-2	.	.	13	CASSQASGTEAFF	TGTGCCAGCAGCCAAGCTTCAGGGACTGAAGCTTTCTTT
TRBJ2-5	TRBV28	.	.	11	CASSSRETQYF	TGTGCCAGCAGTTCCCGGGAGACCCAGTACTTC
TRBJ2-5	TRBV12-3/TRBV12-4	few	.	13	CASSLALQETQYF	TGTGCCAGCTCCCTAGCGCTGCAAGAGACCCAGTACTTC
TRBJ1-4	TRBV28	.	.	13	CASSVEGGEKLFF	TGTGCCAGCAGTGTGGAAGGGGGTGAAAAACTGTTTTTT
TRBJ2-3	TRBV5-1	.	TRBD2	15	CASSMGLATVDTQYF	TGCGCCAGCAGCATGGGACTAGCGACCGTAGATACGCAGTATTTT
TRBJ1-1	TRBV7-9	few	.	14	CASSLRQGKTEAFF	TGTGCCAGCAGCTTAAGGCAGGGAAAGACTGAAGCTTTCTTT
TRBJ1-1	TRBV7-2	.	.	15	CASSLAPGVGSEAFF	TGTGCCAGCAGCTTAGCTCCAGGAGTAGGGAGTGAAGCTTTCTTT
TRBJ1-6	TRBV5-1	.	TRBD1	14	CASSEGTGNSPLHF	TGCGCCAGCAGTGAAGGGACAGGGAATTCACCCCTCCACTTT
TRBJ1-1	TRBV7-9	.	.	15	CASSLGPPGESEAFF	TGTGCCAGCAGCTTAGGTCCTCCGGGGGAATCTGAAGCTTTCTTT
TRBJ2-1	TRBV11-2	.	TRBD2	15	CASSLGPGGRDEQFF	TGTGCCAGCAGCTTAGGGCCGGGGGGGCGAGATGAGCAGTTCTTC
TRBJ1-2	TRBV29-1	.	.	12	CSVGSTNYGYTF	TGCAGCGTCGGTTCTACTAACTATGGCTACACCTTC
TRBJ1-5	TRBV28	few	.	14	CASSLRGIRQPQHF	TGTGCCAGCAGTTTGCGCGGAATACGACAGCCCCAGCATTTT
TRBJ2-7	TRBV6-5	.	TRBD2	15	CASRSSAGGSYEQYF	TGTGCCAGCAGATCCTCAGCGGGGGGGTCCTACGAGCAGTACTTC
TRBJ2-7	TRBV28	.	TRBD1	13	CASLRGSPREQYF	TGTGCCAGTCTCAGGGGGTCCCCGAGGGAGCAGTACTTC
TRBJ1-6	TRBV7-8	.	.	11	CASSRGSPLHF	TGTGCCAGCAGCAGGGGTTCACCCCTCCACTTT
TRBJ1-5	TRBV3-1/TRBV3-2	.	.	15	CASSQDGGVNQPQHF	TGTGCCAGCAGCCAAGATGGAGGGGTCAATCAGCCCCAGCATTTT
TRBJ1-1	TRBV7-2	.	.	12	CASSFFPGEAFF	TGTGCCAGCAGCTTTTTTCCGGGTGAAGCTTTCTTT
TRBJ2-1	TRBV24-1	.	TRBD1	15	CATSEPGQGAWEQFF	TGTGCCACCAGTGAACCGGGACAGGGGGCTTGGGAGCAGTTCTTC
TRBJ2-7	TRBV5-8	.	TRBD2	14	CASSLYGGVYEQYF	TGTGCCAGCAGCTTGTATGGGGGGGTCTACGAGCAGTACTTC
TRBJ1-1	TRBV30	.	.	15	CAWSPPRRMNTEAFF	TGTGCCTGGAGTCCACCCCGGCGGATGAACACTGAAGCTTTCTTT
TRBJ1-5	TRBV4-2	.	.	17	CASSQVRAGISNQPQHF	TGTGCCAGCAGCCAAGTTAGGGCAGGGATTAGCAATCAGCCCCAGCATTTT
TRBJ1-6	TRBV6-1	few	.	15	CASSEGTPDNSPLHF	TGTGCCAGCAGTGAAGGGACACCGGATAATTCACCCCTCCACTTT
TRBJ1-1	TRBV18	.	.	14	CASSPGQRTYEAFF	TGTGCCAGCTCACCCGGACAGCGTACCTATGAAGCTTTCTTT
TRBJ1-2	TRBV5-8	few	TRBD1	15	CASSLRTGLLYGYTF	TGTGCCAGCAGCTTGAGGACAGGCCTTCTCTATGGCTACACCTTC
TRBJ2-5	TRBV7-3	once	TRBD1	17	CASSLAPMTGSQETQYF	TGTGCCAGCAGCTTAGCCCCAATGACAGGGTCCCAAGAGACCCAGTACTTC
TRBJ1-2	TRBV28	once	.	13	CASTTGGAGGYTF	TGTGCCAGCACCACCGGGGGGGCAGGTGGCTACACCTTC
TRBJ2-7	TRBV11-2	.	.	15	CASSLGTGRKGEQYF	TGTGCCAGCAGCTTAGGTACAGGGCGTAAGGGCGAGCAGTACTTC
TRBJ2-1	TRBV15	.	.	17	CATSRAVLEGTYNEQFF	TGTGCCACCAGCAGAGCCGTTTTGGAGGGGACCTACAATGAGCAGTTCTTC
TRBJ2-3	TRBV23-1	.	TRBD1	19	CASSHHSDRYSPYTDTQYF	TGCGCCAGCAGTCACCATTCGGACAGGTACTCCCCCTACACAGATACGCAGTATTTT
TRBJ2-3	TRBV6-6	.	TRBD2	16	CASSRPSGGAFDTQYF	TGTGCCAGCAGTCGACCTAGCGGGGGGGCGTTCGATACGCAGTATTTT
TRBJ2-7	TRBV7-2	.	.	15	CASSLGQTYSYEQYF	TGTGCCAGCAGCCTCGGACAGACCTACTCCTACGAGCAGTACTTC
TRBJ2-5	TRBV6-2/TRBV6-3	.	.	15	CASSYPSRGQETQYF	TGTGCCAGCAGTTATCCATCTCGGGGGCAAGAGACCCAGTACTTC
TRBJ2-3	TRBV2	.	TRBD2	16	CASSELSGGSTDTQYF	TGTGCCAGCAGTGAATTGAGCGGGGGTAGCACAGATACGCAGTATTTT
TRBJ1-5	TRBV28	.	.	17	CASSYDPGKIGHQPQHF	TGTGCCAGCAGTTACGATCCAGGGAAAATAGGGCATCAGCCCCAGCATTTT
TRBJ1-1	TRBV27	.	.	13	CASSLGRDTEAFF	TGTGCCAGCAGTTTAGGGCGGGACACTGAAGCTTTCTTT
TRBJ1-2	TRBV7-9	.	TRBD1	15	CASSGGTGAHYGYTF	TGTGCCAGCAGCGGGGGGACAGGGGCTCATTATGGCTACACCTTC
TRBJ2-7	TRBV10-2	few	TRBD1	14	CASSWTGGPYEQYF	TGCGCCAGCAGTTGGACAGGGGGCCCCTACGAGCAGTACTTC
TRBJ1-3	TRBV5-1	.	.	14	CASSAGSSGNTIYF	TGCGCCAGCAGCGCCGGTAGCTCTGGAAACACCATATATTTT
TRBJ1-1	TRBV2	.	TRBD1	16	CASSPGTEGLDTEAFF	TGTGCCAGCAGTCCTGGGACAGAGGGTTTGGACACTGAAGCTTTCTTT
TRBJ2-1	TRBV4-2	.	TRBD2	15	CASSQEMRGDNEQFF	TGTGCCAGCAGCCAAGAAATGCGGGGGGACAATGAGCAGTTCTTC
TRBJ1-6	TRBV27	.	TRBD1	16	CASSLSRGHSGSPLHF	TGTGCCAGCAGTTTATCGAGGGGGCATAGTGGTTCACCCCTCCACTTT
TRBJ2-7	TRBV19	.	TRBD2	13	CASSSGLADLQYF	TGTGCCAGTAGTTCGGGACTAGCCGACCTACAGTACTTC
TRBJ1-4	TRBV20-1	.	.	11	CSASRGGRPFF	TGCAGTGCTAGCAGGGGAGGGAGGCCGTTTTTT
TRBJ2-5	TRBV3-1/TRBV3-2	.	TRBD1	13	CASSLGQQETQYF	TGTGCCAGCAGCCTGGGACAGCAAGAGACCCAGTACTTC
TRBJ2-3	TRBV19	.	.	16	CATSTDIRGAEDTQYF	TGTGCCACCAGTACCGATATCAGGGGAGCAGAAGACACGCAGTATTTT
TRBJ2-7	TRBV18	.	TRBD1	15	CASTQPGQGVYEQYF	TGTGCCAGCACCCAACCGGGACAGGGGGTTTACGAGCAGTACTTC
TRBJ2-1	TRBV10-2	.	.	12	CASSALGVEQFF	TGCGCCAGCAGCGCCCTAGGGGTTGAGCAGTTCTTC
TRBJ2-1	TRBV25-1	.	TRBD1	16	CASSESRDRGTDEQFF	TGTGCCAGCAGTGAATCCCGGGACAGGGGAACCGATGAGCAGTTCTTC
TRBJ1-1	TRBV20-1	.	.	11	CSASTVTEAFF	TGCAGTGCTAGTACGGTCACTGAAGCTTTCTTT
TRBJ2-7	TRBV19	.	.	12	CASSHTNYEQYF	TGTGCCAGTAGTCATACAAACTACGAGCAGTACTTC